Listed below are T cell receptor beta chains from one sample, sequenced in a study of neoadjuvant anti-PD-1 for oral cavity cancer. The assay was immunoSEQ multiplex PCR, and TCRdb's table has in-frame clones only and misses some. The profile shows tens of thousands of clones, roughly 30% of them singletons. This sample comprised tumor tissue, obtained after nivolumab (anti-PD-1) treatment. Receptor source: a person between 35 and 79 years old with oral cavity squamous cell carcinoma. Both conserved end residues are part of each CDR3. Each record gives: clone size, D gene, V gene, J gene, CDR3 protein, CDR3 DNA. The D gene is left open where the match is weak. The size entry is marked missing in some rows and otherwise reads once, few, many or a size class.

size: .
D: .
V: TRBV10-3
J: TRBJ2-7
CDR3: CAISDPGPNPYEQYF
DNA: TGTGCCATCAGTGATCCGGGACCCAACCCCTACGAGCAGTACTTC

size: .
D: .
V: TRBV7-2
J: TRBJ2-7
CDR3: CASSLVAAGATEQYF
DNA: TGTGCCAGCAGCTTAGTGGCAGCGGGCGCAACCGAGCAGTACTTC

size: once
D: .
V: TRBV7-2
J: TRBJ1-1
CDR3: CASSLVGGTRGTEAFF
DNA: TGTGCCAGCAGCTTAGTTGGGGGTACGAGGGGCACTGAAGCTTTCTTT

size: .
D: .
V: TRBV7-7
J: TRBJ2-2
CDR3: CASSFGRENTGELFF
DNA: TGTGCCAGCAGCTTCGGACGGGAGAACACCGGGGAGCTGTTTTTT

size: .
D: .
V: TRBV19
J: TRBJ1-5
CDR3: CASSPGGRGNQPQHF
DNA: TGTGCCAGTAGTCCCGGGGGGCGGGGGAATCAGCCCCAGCATTTT

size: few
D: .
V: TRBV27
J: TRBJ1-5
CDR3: CASSLLAGSQPQHF
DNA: TGTGCCAGCAGTTTATTAGCAGGGAGTCAGCCCCAGCATTTT

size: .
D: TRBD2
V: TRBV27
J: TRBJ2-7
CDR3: CASSYGTSGTYEQYF
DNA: TGTGCCAGCAGCTACGGGACTAGCGGAACCTACGAGCAGTACTTC

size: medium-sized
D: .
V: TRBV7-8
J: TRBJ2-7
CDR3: CASSLAPRQEGLIEQYF
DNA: TGTGCCAGCAGCTTAGCGCCGAGACAAGAAGGACTGATCGAGCAGTACTTC

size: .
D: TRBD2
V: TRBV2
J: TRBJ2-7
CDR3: CASKTSGTSYEQYF
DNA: TGTGCCAGCAAGACTAGCGGGACCTCCTACGAGCAGTACTTC

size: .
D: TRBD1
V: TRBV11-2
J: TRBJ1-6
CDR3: CASSAGQGGNSPLHF
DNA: TGTGCCAGCAGCGCCGGACAGGGCGGGAATTCACCCCTCCACTTT

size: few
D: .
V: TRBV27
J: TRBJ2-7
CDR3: CASSLSLGYEQYF
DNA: TGTGCCAGCAGTTTAAGTCTCGGCTACGAGCAGTACTTC

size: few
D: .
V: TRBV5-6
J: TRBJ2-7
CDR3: CASSSSYEQYF
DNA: TGTGCCAGCAGCTCTTCCTACGAGCAGTACTTC

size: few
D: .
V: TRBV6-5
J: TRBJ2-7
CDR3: CASSYAQGTYEQYF
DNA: TGTGCCAGCAGTTACGCGCAGGGAACCTACGAGCAGTACTTC

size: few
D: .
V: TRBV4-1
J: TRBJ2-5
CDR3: CASSQDASSFETQYF
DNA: TGCGCCAGCAGCCAAGATGCTAGCAGTTTTGAGACCCAGTACTTC

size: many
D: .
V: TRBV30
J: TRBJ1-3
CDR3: CAGTSAGNTIYF
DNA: TGTGCCGGTACAAGTGCAGGAAACACCATATATTTT

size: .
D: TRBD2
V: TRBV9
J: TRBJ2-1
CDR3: CASSVLGGGVYNEQFF
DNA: TGTGCCAGCAGCGTCCTTGGGGGAGGGGTCTACAATGAGCAGTTCTTC

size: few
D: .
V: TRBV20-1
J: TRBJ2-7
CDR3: CSAAQVYEQYF
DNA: TGCAGTGCTGCACAGGTTTACGAGCAGTACTTC